This TCR beta chain was retrieved from a study of T cell repertoires in cytomegalovirus infection. As for the study in general: Public TCR beta signatures were indicative of both CMV infection and a matching HLA type. Study-level results: Based on cumulative public TCR beta family frequency, carriers of CMV plus the relevant HLA were identified. There were HLA-C-restricted CMV-specific TCR beta clonotypes dominating the ex vivo response.

Trimming removed 0 bases from V and 1 base from J, with 7 bases in between. This CDR3 is 14 amino acids long. In germline, CDR1 is SGHDT, CDR2 YYEEEE. MiXCR, applied by TCRdb to the reads, yields one record per CDR3 protein. The sample shows approximately 500,000 distinct CDR3 sequences, over 9% of them seen only once. Many counts were recorded for this clonotype. What it binds is not known. The TCR sequence derives from a human donor in good health (CMV status not recorded). Some clones in this sample may be carry-over from other donors' samples. The chain carries TRBV5-6 and TRBJ1-1; D gene ambiguous. The specimen was PBMCs. CDR3 bases: TGTGCCAGCAGCTTGGGTCACGGGAACACTGAAGCTTTCTTT. This sequence encodes CASSLGHGNTEAFF. Full variable domain (missing parts from reference TRBV5-6 and TRBJ1-1): DAGVTQSPTHLIKTRGQQVTLRCSPKSGHDTVSWYQQALGQGPQFIFQYYEEEERQRGNFPDRFSGHQFPNYSSELNVNALLLGDSALYLCASSLGHGNTEAFFGQGTRLTVV.